The present entry profiles one T cell receptor (beta chain) with its context. The antigen it binds to is not known. No base-level quality is on record; no much larger clone is a single base apart. From cysteine to phenylalanine, the CDR3 is 15 amino acids long. Of the read, only the CDR3 DNA is kept; its 45 bases are in frame from base 1. The junction shows trimming of 2 bases on V and 7 bases on J, plus 18 bases between the germline ends. The CDR1 and CDR2 encoded by the germline V gene are SGHTA and FQGNSA. This sample is drawn from a study of blood T cell repertoires in COVID-19 (dated by TCRdb to 2020 to 2022). Looking at the study overall: For ImmuneRACE Cohort 3, a participant was defined as recovered based on two consecutive negative NP/OP PCR tests, clearance by a healthcare professional, or resolution of symptoms. A freely available public database, intended as a resource for researchers studying the immune response to SARS-CoV-2, is where the repertoires were released. Collaborator samples came from the United States, Italy and Spain and covered acute and convalescent phases of COVID-19. The sample metadata nearly always contained a de-identified subject ID, COVID-19 status, age in years and sex. Samples came from the ongoing ImmuneRACE study (first 160 participants) plus 1,254 subjects from 6 global collaborators. Subjects who had been exposed to COVID-19, were actively infected with it, or had recovered from it provided the deeply sampled blood TCRbeta repertoires that made up the dataset. Where HLA class I and class II types were available, the types were taken from metadata supplied by the sample provider, not from assay-based typing. The prospective study material was composed of cDNA or gDNA derived from T cells, B-cell-depleted T cells, or PBMCs. Beyond this particular receptor, the publication reports: How much clinical and demographic metadata was included differed by source and by participant, and the metadata was provided uncurated.

The immunoSEQ Assay, a bias-controlled multiplex PCR, was used to amplify TCRbeta CDR3 regions from genomic DNA. On the authors' methods: Nucleated cell counts per sample were estimated from amplification of reference gene primers within the assay. Sequence reads were collapsed and filtered to measure the absolute abundance of every unique TCRbeta CDR3 rearrangement. Productive Simpson clonality was computed per sample as the square root of Simpson's diversity index over productive rearrangements. TCRdb took over this immuneACCESS table, retaining in-frame rearrangements with V and J assigned. Such tables are incomplete; in checked studies, under half of the missing clones stem from an unresolved V gene, and the remainder is unexplained. That table gives V, J and clone size, and the DNA gave D and trimming. The table for this sample lists 250,000 to 300,000 clones; around 90% of them were counted only once. The ten largest clones take up approximately 2% of the sample.

In the prospective study, participants were about 18 to 100 years old, resided in about two dozen geographic areas of the United States, and were enrolled through a virtual design. In the prospective study, cohorts were assigned on the basis of participant-reported clinical history obtained from a screening survey and a study questionnaire. Mobile phlebotomists in the prospective study collected whole blood, serum and a nasopharyngeal or oropharyngeal swab from every participant. Over an approximately 2-month period, participants in the prospective study had the option of providing additional blood draws and questionnaires. Blood samples from the prospective study were shipped frozen or at room temperature prior to DNA extraction.

The material sequenced was PBMCs or T cells enriched from blood (not recorded which). This sequence originates from a woman aged 60-70 years in a cohort exposed to, infected with or recovered from COVID-19 (not recorded which). The chain is assembled from TRBV7-2 and TRBJ2-7; matching of 5 bases hints at TRBD1 as the D gene. The CDR3 reads as follows: CASSLRWAGMWEQYF. The DNA sequence follows: TGTGCCAGCAGCTTACGGTGGGCAGGGATGTGGGAGCAGTACTTC.